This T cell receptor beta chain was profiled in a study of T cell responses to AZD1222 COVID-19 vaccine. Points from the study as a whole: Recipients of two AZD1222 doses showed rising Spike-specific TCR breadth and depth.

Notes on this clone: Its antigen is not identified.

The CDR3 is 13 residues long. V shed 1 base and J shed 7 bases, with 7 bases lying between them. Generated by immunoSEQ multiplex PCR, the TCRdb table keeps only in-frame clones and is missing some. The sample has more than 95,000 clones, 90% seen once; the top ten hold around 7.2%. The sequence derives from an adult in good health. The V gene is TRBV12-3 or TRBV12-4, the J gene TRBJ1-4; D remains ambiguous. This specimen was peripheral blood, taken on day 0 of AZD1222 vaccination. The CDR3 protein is CASSLEGGEKLFF. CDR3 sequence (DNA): TGTGCCAGCAGTTTAGAGGGCGGTGAAAAACTGTTTTTT.